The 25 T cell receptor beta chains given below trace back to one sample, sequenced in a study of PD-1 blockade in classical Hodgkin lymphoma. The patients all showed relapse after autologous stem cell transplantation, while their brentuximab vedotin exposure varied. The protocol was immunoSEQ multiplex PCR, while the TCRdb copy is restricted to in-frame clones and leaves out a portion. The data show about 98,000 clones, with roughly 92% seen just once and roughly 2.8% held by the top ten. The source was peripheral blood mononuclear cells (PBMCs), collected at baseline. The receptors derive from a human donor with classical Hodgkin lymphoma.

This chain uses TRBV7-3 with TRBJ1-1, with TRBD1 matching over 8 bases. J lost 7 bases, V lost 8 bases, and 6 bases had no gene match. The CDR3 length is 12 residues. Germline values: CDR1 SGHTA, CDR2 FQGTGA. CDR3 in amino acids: CASGAGGGEAFF. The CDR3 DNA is TGTGCCAGCGGGGCAGGGGGCGGTGAAGCTTTCTTT. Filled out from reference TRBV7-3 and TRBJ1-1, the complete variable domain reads GAGVSQTPSNKVTEKGKYVELRCDPISGHTALYWYRQSLGQGPEFLIYFQGTGAADDSGLPNDRFFAVRPEGSVSTLKIQRTERGDSAVYLCASGAGGGEAFFGQGTRLTVV.

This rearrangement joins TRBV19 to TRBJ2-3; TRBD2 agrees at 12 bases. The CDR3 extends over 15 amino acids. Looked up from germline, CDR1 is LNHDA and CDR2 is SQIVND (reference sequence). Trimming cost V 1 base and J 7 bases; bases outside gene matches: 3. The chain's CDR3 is CASSIASGRGNTQYF. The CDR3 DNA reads TGTGCCAGTAGTATAGCTAGCGGGAGGGGAAATACGCAGTATTTT.

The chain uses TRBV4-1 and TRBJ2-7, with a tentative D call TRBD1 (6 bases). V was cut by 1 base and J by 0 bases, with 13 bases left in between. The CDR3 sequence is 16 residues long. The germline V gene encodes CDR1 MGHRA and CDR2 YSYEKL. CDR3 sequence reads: CASSQVVGQSSYEQYF. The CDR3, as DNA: TGCGCCAGCAGCCAAGTGGTGGGACAAAGCTCCTACGAGCAGTACTTC.

CDR3 nucleotides: TGCGCCAGCAGCTTGTCGCAGGGAGACACTGAAGCTTTCTTT. The encoded protein is CASSLSQGDTEAFF. The chain joins TRBV5-1 to TRBJ1-1, with a possible D match to TRBD1 (5 bases). Deletions cut 1 base from V and 3 bases from J, with 10 bases between. Germline loops: CDR1 SGHRS, CDR2 YFSETQ. CDR3 size: 14 residues.

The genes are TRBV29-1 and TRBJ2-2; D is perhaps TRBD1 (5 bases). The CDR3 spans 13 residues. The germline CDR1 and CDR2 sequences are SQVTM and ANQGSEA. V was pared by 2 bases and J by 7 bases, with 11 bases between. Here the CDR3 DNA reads TGCAGCGTTGAAACAGGATTTGTCGGGGAGCTGTTTTTT. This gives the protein CSVETGFVGELFF.

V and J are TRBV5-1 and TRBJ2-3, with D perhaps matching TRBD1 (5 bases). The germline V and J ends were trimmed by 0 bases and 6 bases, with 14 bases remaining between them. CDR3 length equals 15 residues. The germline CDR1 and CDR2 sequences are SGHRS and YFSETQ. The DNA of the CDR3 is TGCGCCAGCAGCTTGGCGCTACTACAGGCTGATACGCAGTATTTT. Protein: CASSLALLQADTQYF.

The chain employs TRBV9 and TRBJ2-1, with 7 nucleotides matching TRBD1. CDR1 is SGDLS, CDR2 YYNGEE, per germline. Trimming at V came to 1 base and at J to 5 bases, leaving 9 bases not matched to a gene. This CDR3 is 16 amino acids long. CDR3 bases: TGTGCCAGCAGCGTATATTCTCGGGGACAGAACAATGAGCAGTTCTTC. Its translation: CASSVYSRGQNNEQFF.

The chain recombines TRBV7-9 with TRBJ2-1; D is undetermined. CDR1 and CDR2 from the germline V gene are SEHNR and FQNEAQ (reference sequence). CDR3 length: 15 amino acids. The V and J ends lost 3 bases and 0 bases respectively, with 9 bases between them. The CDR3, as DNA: TGTGCCAGCAGCTTCGGAAGGAGCTCCTACAATGAGCAGTTCTTC. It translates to CASSFGRSSYNEQFF. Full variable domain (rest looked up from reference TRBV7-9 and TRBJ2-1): DTGVSQNPRHKITKRGQNVTFRCDPISEHNRLYWYRQTLGQGPEFLTYFQNEAQLEKSRLLSDRFSAERPKGSFSTLEIQRTEQGDSAMYLCASSFGRSSYNEQFFGPGTRLTVL.

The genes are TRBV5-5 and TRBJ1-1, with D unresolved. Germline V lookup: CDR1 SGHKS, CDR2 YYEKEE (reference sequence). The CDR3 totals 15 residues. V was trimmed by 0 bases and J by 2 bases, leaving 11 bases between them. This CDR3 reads CASSLARQPNTEAFF. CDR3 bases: TGTGCCAGCAGCTTGGCTCGGCAGCCAAACACTGAAGCTTTCTTT.

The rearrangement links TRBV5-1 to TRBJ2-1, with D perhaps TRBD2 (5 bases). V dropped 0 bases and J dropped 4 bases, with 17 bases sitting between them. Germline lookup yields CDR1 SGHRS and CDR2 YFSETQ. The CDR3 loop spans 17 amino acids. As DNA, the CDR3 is TGCGCCAGCAGCTTGGCCCAGCGGAACTATGATTACAATGAGCAGTTCTTC. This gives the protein CASSLAQRNYDYNEQFF.

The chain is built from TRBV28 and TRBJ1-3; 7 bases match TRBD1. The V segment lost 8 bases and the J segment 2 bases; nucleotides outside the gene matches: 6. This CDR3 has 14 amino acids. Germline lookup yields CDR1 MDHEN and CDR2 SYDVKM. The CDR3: CASWEGAAGNTIYF. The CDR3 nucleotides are TGTGCCAGCTGGGAGGGGGCTGCTGGAAACACCATATATTTT.

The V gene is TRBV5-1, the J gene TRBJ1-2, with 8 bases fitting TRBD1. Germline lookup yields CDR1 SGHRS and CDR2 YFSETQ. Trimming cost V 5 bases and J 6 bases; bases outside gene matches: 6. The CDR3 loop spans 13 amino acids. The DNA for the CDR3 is TGCGCCAGCAGTAACCCAGGGGGCGATGGCTACACCTTC. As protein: CASSNPGGDGYTF.

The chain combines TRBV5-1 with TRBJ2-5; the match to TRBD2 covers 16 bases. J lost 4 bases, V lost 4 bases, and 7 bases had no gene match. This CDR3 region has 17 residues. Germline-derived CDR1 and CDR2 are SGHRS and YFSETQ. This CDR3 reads CASSAGLAGGLGETQYF. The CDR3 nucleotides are TGCGCCAGCAGCGCGGGACTAGCGGGAGGGCTAGGAGAGACCCAGTACTTC.

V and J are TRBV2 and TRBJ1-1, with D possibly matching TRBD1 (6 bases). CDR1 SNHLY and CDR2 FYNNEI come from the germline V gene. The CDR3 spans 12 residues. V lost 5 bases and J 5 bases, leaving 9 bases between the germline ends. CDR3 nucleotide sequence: TGTGCCAGCAGTCCCAGGGGTACTGAAGCTTTCTTT. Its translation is CASSPRGTEAFF.

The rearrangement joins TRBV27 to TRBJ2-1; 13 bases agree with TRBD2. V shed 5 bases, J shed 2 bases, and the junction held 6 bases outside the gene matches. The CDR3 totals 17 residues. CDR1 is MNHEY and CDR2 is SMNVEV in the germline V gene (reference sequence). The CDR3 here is CASSTWTSGRTYNEQFF. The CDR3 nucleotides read TGTGCCAGCAGTACCTGGACTAGCGGGAGAACCTACAATGAGCAGTTCTTC.

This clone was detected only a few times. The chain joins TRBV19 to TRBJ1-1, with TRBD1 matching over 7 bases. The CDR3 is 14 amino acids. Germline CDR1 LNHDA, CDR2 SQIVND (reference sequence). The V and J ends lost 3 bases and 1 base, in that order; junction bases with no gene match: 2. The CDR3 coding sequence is TGTGCCAGTAGTATCCAGGGGGGGAACACTGAAGCTTTCTTT. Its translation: CASSIQGGNTEAFF.

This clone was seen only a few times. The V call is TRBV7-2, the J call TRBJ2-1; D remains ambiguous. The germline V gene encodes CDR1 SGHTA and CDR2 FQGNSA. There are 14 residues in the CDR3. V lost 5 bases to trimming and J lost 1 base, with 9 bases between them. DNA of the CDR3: TGTGCCAGCAGCCTTGACGGATCCTACAATGAGCAGTTCTTC. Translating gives CASSLDGSYNEQFF.

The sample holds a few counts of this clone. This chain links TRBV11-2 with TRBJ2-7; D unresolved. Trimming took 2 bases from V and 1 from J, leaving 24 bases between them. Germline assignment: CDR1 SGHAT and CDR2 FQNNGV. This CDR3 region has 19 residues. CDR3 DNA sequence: TGTGCCAGCAGCTTATGGCAGTCACCGCGATACCGAAGATCCTACGAGCAGTACTTC. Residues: CASSLWQSPRYRRSYEQYF.

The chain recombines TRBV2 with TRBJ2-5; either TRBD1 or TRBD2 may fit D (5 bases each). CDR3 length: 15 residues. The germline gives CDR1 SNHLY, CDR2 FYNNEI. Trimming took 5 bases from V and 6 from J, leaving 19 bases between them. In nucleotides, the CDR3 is TGTGCCAGCAGTTTGGGACGGACGACGGGAAAGACCCAGTACTTC. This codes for CASSLGRTTGKTQYF.

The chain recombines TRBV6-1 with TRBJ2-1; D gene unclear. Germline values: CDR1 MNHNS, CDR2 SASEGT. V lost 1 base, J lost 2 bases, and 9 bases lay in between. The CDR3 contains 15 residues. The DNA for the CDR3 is TGTGCCAGCAGTGAAGGGACGGCGCCCTACAATGAGCAGTTCTTC. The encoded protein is CASSEGTAPYNEQFF.

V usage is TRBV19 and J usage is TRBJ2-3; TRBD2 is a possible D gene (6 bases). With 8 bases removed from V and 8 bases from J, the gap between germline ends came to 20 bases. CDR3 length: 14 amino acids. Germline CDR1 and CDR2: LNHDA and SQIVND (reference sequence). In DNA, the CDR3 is TGTGCCAGTCGACTAGACCCAGGTGCCGGTACGCAGTATTTT. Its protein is CASRLDPGAGTQYF.

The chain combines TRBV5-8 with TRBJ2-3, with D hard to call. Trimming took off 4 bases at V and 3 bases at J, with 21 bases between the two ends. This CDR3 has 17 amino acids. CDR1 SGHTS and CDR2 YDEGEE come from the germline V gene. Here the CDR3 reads CASSPPALRKETDTQYF. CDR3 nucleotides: TGTGCCAGCAGCCCACCGGCCTTGCGGAAGGAGACAGATACGCAGTATTTT.

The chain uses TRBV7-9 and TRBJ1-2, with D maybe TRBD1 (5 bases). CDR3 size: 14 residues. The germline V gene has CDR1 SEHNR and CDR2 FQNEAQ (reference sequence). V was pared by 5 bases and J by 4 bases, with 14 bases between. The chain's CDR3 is CASSPGGEAYGYTF. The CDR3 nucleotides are TGTGCCAGCAGCCCGGGGGGGGAGGCCTATGGCTACACCTTC.

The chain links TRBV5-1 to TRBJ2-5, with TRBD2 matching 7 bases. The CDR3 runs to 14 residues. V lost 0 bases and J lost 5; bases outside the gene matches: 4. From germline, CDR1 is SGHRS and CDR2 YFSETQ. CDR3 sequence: CASSLGTRGETQYF. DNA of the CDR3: TGCGCCAGCAGCTTGGGGACTAGAGGGGAGACCCAGTACTTC.

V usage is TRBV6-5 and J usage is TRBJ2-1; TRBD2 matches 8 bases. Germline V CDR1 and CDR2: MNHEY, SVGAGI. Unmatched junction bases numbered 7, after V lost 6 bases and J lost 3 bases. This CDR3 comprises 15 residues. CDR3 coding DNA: TGTGCCAGCAGCCCTACTAGCGGTTACTACAATGAGCAGTTCTTC. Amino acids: CASSPTSGYYNEQFF.